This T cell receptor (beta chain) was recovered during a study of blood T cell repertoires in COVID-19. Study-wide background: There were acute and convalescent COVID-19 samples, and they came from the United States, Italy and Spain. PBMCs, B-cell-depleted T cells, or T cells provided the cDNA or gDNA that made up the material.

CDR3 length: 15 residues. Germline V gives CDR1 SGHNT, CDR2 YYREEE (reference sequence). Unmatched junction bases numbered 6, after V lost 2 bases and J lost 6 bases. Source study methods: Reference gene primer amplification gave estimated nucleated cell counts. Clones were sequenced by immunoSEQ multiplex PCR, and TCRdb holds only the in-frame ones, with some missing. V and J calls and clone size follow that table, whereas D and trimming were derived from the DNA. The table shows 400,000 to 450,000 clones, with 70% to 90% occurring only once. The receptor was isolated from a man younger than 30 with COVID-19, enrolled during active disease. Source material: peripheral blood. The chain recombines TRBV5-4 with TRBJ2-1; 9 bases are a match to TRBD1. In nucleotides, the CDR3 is TGTGCCAGCAGCTTTAGGGACAGGGATGGCAATGAGCAGTTCTTC. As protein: CASSFRDRDGNEQFF.